Below, 10 T cell receptor beta chains from the same sample are listed, as sequenced in a study of OX40 agonist ivuxolimab in advanced cancers. The library was generated by the immunoSEQ multiplex PCR assay. Not all clones reach the TCRdb copy of this immuneACCESS table, which keeps in-frame sequences only. Checked studies attribute under half of the gap to unresolved V genes and leave the rest unexplained. The sample includes over 100,000 clones, with 85% to 90% observed a single time. About 0.55% of the sample rests with the top ten. This sample comprised CD4+ or CD8+ T cells sorted from blood, obtained in a trial of the OX40 agonist ivuxolimab. The receptor source for this set is an adult with an advanced solid tumor such as melanoma, head and neck, liver or kidney cancer.

V usage is TRBV30 and J usage is TRBJ1-1; D remains ambiguous. The ends were cut back, 0 bases at V and 4 bases at J, with 3 bases in the middle. This CDR3 contains 11 residues. Germline V CDR1 and CDR2: GTSNPN, SVGIG (reference sequence). CDR3 loop: CAWSVGTEAFF. The CDR3 DNA sequence: TGTGCCTGGAGTGTTGGCACTGAAGCTTTCTTT.

The V and J genes are TRBV6-6 and TRBJ1-5; TRBD1 matches 8 bases. This CDR3 has 15 residues. V shed 7 bases, J shed 7 bases, and the junction held 12 bases outside the gene matches. From germline, CDR1 is MNHNY and CDR2 SVGAGI (reference sequence). Here the CDR3 reads CASTQTGGLGQPQHF. CDR3 sequence (DNA): TGTGCCAGCACCCAAACAGGGGGACTCGGCCAGCCCCAGCATTTT.

This chain connects TRBV11-2 to TRBJ2-4; TRBD1 aligns across 10 bases. This CDR3 is built from 17 residues. V gave up 4 bases and J gave up 4 bases; unmatched junction bases: 10. Germline lookup yields CDR1 SGHAT and CDR2 FQNNGV. CDR3 protein: CASSYQPPGQGKNIQYF. Here the CDR3 DNA reads TGTGCCAGCAGCTATCAACCTCCGGGACAGGGGAAAAACATTCAGTACTTC.

The count of this clone is one. This chain connects TRBV7-9 to TRBJ2-1; 8 nucleotides agree with TRBD1. The length of the CDR3 is 15 residues. J was trimmed by 6 bases and V by 2 bases; bases with no gene match: 6. The germline gives CDR1 SEHNR, CDR2 FQNEAQ (reference sequence). Here the CDR3 reads CASSLKLTGGNEQFF. For the CDR3, the DNA is TGTGCCAGCAGCTTAAAACTAACAGGGGGCAATGAGCAGTTCTTC.

This chain joins TRBV2 and TRBJ2-7, with 10 bases identical to TRBD1. In germline, CDR1 is SNHLY, CDR2 FYNNEI. V was clipped by 6 bases and J by 6 bases; unmatched bases: 11. CDR3 length: 15 amino acids. CDR3 DNA sequence: TGTGCCAGCAGCTTGACAGGGGGCGTACGGAGCGAGCAGTACTTC. Encoded protein: CASSLTGGVRSEQYF.

The chain has TRBV6-5 and TRBJ2-2; 8 positions agree with TRBD2. This CDR3 has 15 residues. V gave up 0 bases and J gave up 4 bases; unmatched junction bases: 1. From germline, CDR1 is MNHEY and CDR2 SVGAGI. The chain's CDR3 is CASSYSRGATGELFF. DNA for the CDR3: TGTGCCAGCAGTTACTCGCGGGGGGCCACCGGGGAGCTGTTTTTT.

The rearrangement uses TRBV28 and TRBJ1-1; unclear D gene. Germline loops: CDR1 MDHEN, CDR2 SYDVKM. V lost 7 bases and J 10 bases, leaving 16 bases between the germline ends. The CDR3 has 12 residues. In DNA, the CDR3 is TGTGCCAGCACCTCCCCCGGGCAGCCAGCTTTCTTT. It is translated as CASTSPGQPAFF.

The V call is TRBV11-2, the J call TRBJ2-5, with 7 bases lining up with TRBD2. Losses at the gene ends were 7 bases for V and 4 bases for J; bases not matched to a gene: 9. Germline V lookup: CDR1 SGHAT, CDR2 FQNNGV. This CDR3 region has 14 residues. CDR3 nucleotides: TGTGCCAGCACCCCCCTGGGAGGGCGAGAGACCCAGTACTTC. This translates into CASTPLGGRETQYF.

This sequence joins TRBV27 and TRBJ2-1; D ambiguous. CDR1 is MNHEY, CDR2 SMNVEV, per germline (reference sequence). V was pared by 4 bases and J by 0 bases, with 16 bases between. CDR3 size: 17 residues. This chain's CDR3 is CASSSFRWQSSYNEQFF. The DNA of the CDR3 is TGTGCCAGCAGTTCCTTCAGGTGGCAGAGCTCCTACAATGAGCAGTTCTTC.

The chain recombines TRBV2 with TRBJ2-3, with TRBD2 as a possible D gene (5 bases). CDR1 and CDR2 (germline): SNHLY, FYNNEI. Trimming cost V 8 bases and J 1 base, with 13 bases left between them. The CDR3 sequence is 14 residues long. The CDR3 loop reads CASEWNGGTDTQYF. In nucleotides, the CDR3 is TGTGCCAGCGAATGGAACGGGGGCACAGATACGCAGTATTTT.